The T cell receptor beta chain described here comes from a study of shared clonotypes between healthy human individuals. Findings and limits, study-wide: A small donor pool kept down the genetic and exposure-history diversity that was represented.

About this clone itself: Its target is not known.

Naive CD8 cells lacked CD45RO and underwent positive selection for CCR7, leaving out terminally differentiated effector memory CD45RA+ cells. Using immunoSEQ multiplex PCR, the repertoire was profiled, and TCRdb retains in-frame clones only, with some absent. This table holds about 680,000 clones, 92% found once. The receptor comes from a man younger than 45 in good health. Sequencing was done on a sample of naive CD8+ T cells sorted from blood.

This CDR3 is CASSTGQETQYF. Here the CDR3 DNA reads TGTGCCAGTAGTACTGGACAGGAGACCCAGTACTTC. The chain employs TRBV19 and TRBJ2-5, with a weak D call TRBD1 (6 bases). The CDR3 loop spans 12 amino acids. V was trimmed by 4 bases and J by 5 bases, leaving 8 bases between them. Germline CDR1 reads LNHDA; CDR2 reads SQIVND (reference sequence).